This T cell receptor (beta chain) was captured by sequencing in a study of cytomegalovirus exposure and HLA in healthy donors. Assay used: immunoSEQ multiplex PCR; TCRdb lists only in-frame clones, some missing. The table includes approximately 70,000 clones, 94% detected once. Study-level findings and limits: Rare TCR sequences dominated, though some public TCRs recurred in many donors. The authors listed 150 to 200 TCR beta chains as cytomegalovirus-associated.

Points on this clone: Its specificity is not known. Compared with germline, one end of the junction differs, possibly owing to a read error.

Per the germline V gene, CDR1 is MGHRA and CDR2 is YSYEKL. The CDR3 is made up of 14 amino acids. Material for sequencing was PBMCs. The sequence derives from a woman between 18 and 29 years old in good health and CMV-seronegative. The chain links TRBV4-1 to TRBJ2-7; perhaps TRBD2 as D (5 bases). CDR3 sequence reads: CASRNIFSGYGQYF. The CDR3 nucleotides are TGCGCCAGCAGAAACATCTTTTCGGGGTACGGGCAGTACTTC.